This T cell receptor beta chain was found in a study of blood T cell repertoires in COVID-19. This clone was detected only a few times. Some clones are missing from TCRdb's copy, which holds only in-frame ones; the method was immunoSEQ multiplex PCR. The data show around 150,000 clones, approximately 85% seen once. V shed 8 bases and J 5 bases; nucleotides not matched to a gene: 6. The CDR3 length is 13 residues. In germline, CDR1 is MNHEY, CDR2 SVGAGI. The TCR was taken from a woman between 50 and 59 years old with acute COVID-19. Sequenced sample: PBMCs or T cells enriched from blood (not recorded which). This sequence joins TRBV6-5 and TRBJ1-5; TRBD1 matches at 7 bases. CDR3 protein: CASARGLDQPQHF. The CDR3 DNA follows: TGTGCCAGCGCTAGGGGGCTAGATCAGCCCCAGCATTTT.